This TCR beta chain originates from a study of brain T cells in children with intractable seizures. The data were produced by immunoSEQ multiplex PCR, yet TCRdb's version contains in-frame clones alone and is incomplete. The sample holds roughly 64,000 clones, approximately 94% seen once. Overall study findings and caveats: Pre- and post-surgery blood differed in depth, so pre-surgery absences may be undersampling. Only CDR3 sequence similarity suggested viral specificity, without known HCMV serostatus.

Only cases whose brain tissue showed the highest T cell transcript signatures were sequenced. Before surgery, patients took at least one anti-epileptic drug. To note about this clone: As yet, its antigen is unknown.

Looked up from germline, CDR1 is LGHNA and CDR2 is YSLEER. V gave up 0 bases and J gave up 0 bases, with 14 bases separating them. The CDR3 loop spans 17 amino acids. This TCR was sampled from a boy younger than two with focal cortical dysplasia and intractable seizures. The chain uses TRBV4-3 and TRBJ1-2, with D unresolved. The starting material was peripheral blood, obtained at surgery. The CDR3 here is CASSQDPSPPSNYGYTF. The CDR3 nucleotides read TGCGCCAGCAGCCAAGATCCATCTCCACCATCTAACTATGGCTACACCTTC.